These T cell receptor beta chains were read from a single sample in a study of STAT5B mutations in CD4+ large granular lymphocyte leukemia. Sequencing was performed with immunoSEQ multiplex PCR; in TCRdb, only in-frame clones are kept and a portion is missing. The sample includes fewer than 35,000 clones, just under 75% of them seen just once. The sequenced sample was CD4+ T cells from blood buffy coats. These TCRs come from a human donor in good health. Each CDR3 is given with its conserved first and last residue. A D gene is named only where the DNA matches it firmly. Part of the rows lack a size; the others show once, few, many or a class for expanded clones.

j_call: TRBJ1-3; v_call: TRBV9; clone_size: NA; d_call: NA; cdr3_nt: TGTGCCAGCAGCGTAGAAGGCTCTGGAAACACCATATATTTT; cdr3_aa: CASSVEGSGNTIYF
j_call: TRBJ2-1; v_call: TRBV7-6; clone_size: NA; d_call: NA; cdr3_nt: TGTGCCAGCAGCTTAGCGTTGTGGAGCGATGAGCAGTTCTTC; cdr3_aa: CASSLALWSDEQFF
j_call: TRBJ1-3; v_call: TRBV6-5; clone_size: NA; d_call: NA; cdr3_nt: TGTGCCAGCAGTATGTCTGGAAACACCATATATTTT; cdr3_aa: CASSMSGNTIYF
j_call: TRBJ1-5; v_call: TRBV30; clone_size: NA; d_call: NA; cdr3_nt: TGTGCCTGGAGGAATGGAGGGATCAATCAGCCCCAGCATTTT; cdr3_aa: CAWRNGGINQPQHF
j_call: TRBJ1-1; v_call: TRBV11-2; clone_size: NA; d_call: NA; cdr3_nt: TGTGCCAGCAGCTTACAAGGCCACACTGAAGCTTTCTTT; cdr3_aa: CASSLQGHTEAFF
j_call: TRBJ2-2; v_call: TRBV2; clone_size: NA; d_call: NA; cdr3_nt: TGTGCCAGCGCCTCTGAACAGCTCAACACCGGGGAGCTGTTTTTT; cdr3_aa: CASASEQLNTGELFF
j_call: TRBJ2-5; v_call: TRBV7-2; clone_size: NA; d_call: NA; cdr3_nt: TGTGCCAGCAGCTCTGCGCGGGATCCTCGGCAAGAGACCCAGTACTTC; cdr3_aa: CASSSARDPRQETQYF
j_call: TRBJ1-5; v_call: TRBV28; clone_size: few; d_call: TRBD1; cdr3_nt: TGTGCCAGCAGAGATTGGGACAGGGGCATCAATCAGCCCCAGCATTTT; cdr3_aa: CASRDWDRGINQPQHF
j_call: TRBJ2-7; v_call: TRBV19; clone_size: few; d_call: NA; cdr3_nt: TGTGCCAGTAGTCAGGGGATAGACTACGAGCAGTACTTC; cdr3_aa: CASSQGIDYEQYF
j_call: TRBJ1-1; v_call: TRBV28; clone_size: NA; d_call: NA; cdr3_nt: TGTGCCAGCAGTTTAGACAGAAACACTGAAGCTTTCTTT; cdr3_aa: CASSLDRNTEAFF
j_call: TRBJ2-6; v_call: TRBV7-8; clone_size: NA; d_call: NA; cdr3_nt: TGTGCCAGCAGCTTAGTATTCTCTGGGGCCAACGTCCTGACTTTC; cdr3_aa: CASSLVFSGANVLTF
j_call: TRBJ2-1; v_call: TRBV2; clone_size: NA; d_call: TRBD2; cdr3_nt: TGTGCCAGCAGTGAGGCTAGCGGGGACTACAATGAGCAGTTCTTC; cdr3_aa: CASSEASGDYNEQFF
j_call: TRBJ2-7; v_call: TRBV7-7; clone_size: NA; d_call: TRBD1; cdr3_nt: TGTGCTAGCAGCTTAGATCCAGGGGGCGAGCAGTACTTC; cdr3_aa: CASSLDPGGEQYF
j_call: TRBJ2-3; v_call: TRBV2; clone_size: few; d_call: TRBD2; cdr3_nt: TGTGCCAGCAATTTAGCGGGAGGGACGCAGTATTTT; cdr3_aa: CASNLAGGTQYF
j_call: TRBJ2-2; v_call: TRBV9; clone_size: NA; d_call: TRBD1; cdr3_nt: TGTGCCAGCAGCAAAGGACCCGCGACAGGGGTCACCGGGGAGCTGTTTTTT; cdr3_aa: CASSKGPATGVTGELFF
j_call: TRBJ2-1; v_call: TRBV15; clone_size: NA; d_call: NA; cdr3_nt: TGTGCCACCACCGCGGGATACAATGAGCAGTTCTTC; cdr3_aa: CATTAGYNEQFF
j_call: TRBJ2-2; v_call: TRBV18; clone_size: NA; d_call: TRBD2; cdr3_nt: TGTGCCAGCTCACCAGGACTAGCGGGAAACACCGGGGAGCTGTTTTTT; cdr3_aa: CASSPGLAGNTGELFF
j_call: TRBJ1-1; v_call: TRBV19; clone_size: NA; d_call: NA; cdr3_nt: TGTGCCAGTAGTCCGTCACACGGGGCCACTGAAGCTTTCTTT; cdr3_aa: CASSPSHGATEAFF
j_call: TRBJ1-6; v_call: TRBV15; clone_size: few; d_call: NA; cdr3_nt: TGTGCCACCAGCAGAGATGCCAGGGTCGAATCACCCCTCCACTTT; cdr3_aa: CATSRDARVESPLHF
j_call: TRBJ2-7; v_call: TRBV5-4; clone_size: NA; d_call: TRBD2; cdr3_nt: TGTGCCAGCAGCTCCACGGGGAGCGGGACCTACGAGCAGTACTTC; cdr3_aa: CASSSTGSGTYEQYF
j_call: TRBJ1-2; v_call: TRBV5-8; clone_size: NA; d_call: TRBD1; cdr3_nt: TGTGCCAGCAGTTTTTCCCTCGGCAGGGGACAGTCCTCCTATGGCTACACCTTC; cdr3_aa: CASSFSLGRGQSSYGYTF
j_call: TRBJ2-5; v_call: TRBV12-5; clone_size: NA; d_call: TRBD2; cdr3_nt: TGTGCTAGTGGTTTGGGGGGGAGGGTGGAGACCCAGTACTTC; cdr3_aa: CASGLGGRVETQYF
j_call: TRBJ2-2; v_call: TRBV7-6; clone_size: NA; d_call: NA; cdr3_nt: TGTGCCAGCAGCTTAGCGGGACCCGTAGGTGGGGAGCTGTTTTTT; cdr3_aa: CASSLAGPVGGELFF
j_call: TRBJ1-1; v_call: TRBV19; clone_size: few; d_call: NA; cdr3_nt: TGTGCCAGTAGTAGGCGAGGGGGAAACACTGAAGCTTTCTTT; cdr3_aa: CASSRRGGNTEAFF
j_call: TRBJ1-1; v_call: TRBV7-7; clone_size: NA; d_call: NA; cdr3_nt: TGTGCCAGCAGCCGAGACAGCAACACTGAAGCTTTCTTT; cdr3_aa: CASSRDSNTEAFF
j_call: TRBJ1-6; v_call: TRBV5-4; clone_size: NA; d_call: NA; cdr3_nt: TGTGCCAGCAGCCCCGGACAGAATTCACCCCTCCACTTT; cdr3_aa: CASSPGQNSPLHF
j_call: TRBJ2-5; v_call: TRBV28; clone_size: NA; d_call: NA; cdr3_nt: TGTGCCAGCGAAAGGGGACCGAGGGTTGCGACCCAGTACTTC; cdr3_aa: CASERGPRVATQYF